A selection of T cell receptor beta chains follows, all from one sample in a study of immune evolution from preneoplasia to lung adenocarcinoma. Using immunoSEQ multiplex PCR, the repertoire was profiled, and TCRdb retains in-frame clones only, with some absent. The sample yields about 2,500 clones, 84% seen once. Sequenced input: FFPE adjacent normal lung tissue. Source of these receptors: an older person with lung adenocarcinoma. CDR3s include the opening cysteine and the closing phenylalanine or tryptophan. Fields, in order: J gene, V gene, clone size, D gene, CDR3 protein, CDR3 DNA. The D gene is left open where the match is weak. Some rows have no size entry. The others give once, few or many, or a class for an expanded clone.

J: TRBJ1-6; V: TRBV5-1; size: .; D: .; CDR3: CASSLDLSYNSPLHF; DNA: TGCGCCAGCAGCTTGGACCTATCTTATAATTCACCCCTCCACTTT
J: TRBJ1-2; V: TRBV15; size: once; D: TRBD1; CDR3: CATSRLRGLGYTF; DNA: TGTGCCACCAGCAGACTGAGGGGGCTTGGCTACACCTTC
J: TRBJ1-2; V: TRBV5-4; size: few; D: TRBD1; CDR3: CASSSPGQATYGYTF; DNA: TGTGCCAGCAGCTCCCCGGGACAGGCCACCTATGGCTACACCTTC
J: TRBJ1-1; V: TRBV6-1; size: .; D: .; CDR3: CASSEFNANTEAFF; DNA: TGTGCCAGCAGTGAATTTAACGCGAACACTGAAGCTTTCTTT
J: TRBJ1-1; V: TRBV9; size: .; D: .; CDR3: CASSVEGGAQNTEAFF; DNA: TGTGCCAGCAGCGTAGAGGGAGGGGCTCAAAACACTGAAGCTTTCTTT
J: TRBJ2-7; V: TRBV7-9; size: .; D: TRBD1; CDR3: CASSPGGWIYEQYF; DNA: TGTGCCAGCAGCCCAGGGGGATGGATCTACGAGCAGTACTTC
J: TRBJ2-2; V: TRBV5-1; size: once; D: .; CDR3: CASSFGQTTNTGELFF; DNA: TGCGCCAGCAGCTTCGGACAAACTACGAACACCGGGGAGCTGTTTTTT
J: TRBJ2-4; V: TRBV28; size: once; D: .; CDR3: CASSPTVPGDKNIQYF; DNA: TGTGCCAGCAGTCCGACAGTTCCGGGGGACAAAAACATTCAGTACTTC
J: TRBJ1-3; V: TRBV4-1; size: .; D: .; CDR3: CASSLVSLGGTIYF; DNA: TGCGCCAGCAGCCTCGTGTCCCTGGGTGGCACCATATATTTT
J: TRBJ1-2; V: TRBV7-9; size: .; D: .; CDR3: CASSLVTINYGYTF; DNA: TGTGCCAGCAGCTTAGTTACGATTAACTATGGCTACACCTTC
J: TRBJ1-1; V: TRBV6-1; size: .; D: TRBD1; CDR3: CASIQGGTEAFF; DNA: TGTGCCTCCATTCAGGGGGGCACTGAAGCTTTCTTT
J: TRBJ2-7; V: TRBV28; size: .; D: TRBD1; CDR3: CASSLRGPGTMGQYF; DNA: TGTGCCAGCAGTTTAAGGGGGCCCGGGACGATGGGGCAGTACTTC
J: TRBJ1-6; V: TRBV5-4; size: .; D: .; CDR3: CASSSARGENSPLHF; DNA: TGTGCCAGCAGCTCTGCCAGGGGCGAGAATTCACCCCTCCACTTT
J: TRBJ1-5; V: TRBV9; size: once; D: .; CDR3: CASSAGTYQPQHF; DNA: TGTGCCAGCAGCGCCGGGACCTATCAGCCCCAGCATTTT
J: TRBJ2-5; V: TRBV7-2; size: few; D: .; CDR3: CASSSENRGGQETQYF; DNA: TGTGCCAGCAGCTCAGAGAACAGGGGAGGACAAGAGACCCAGTACTTC
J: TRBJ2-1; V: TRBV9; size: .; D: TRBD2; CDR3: CASSVASGRTYEQFF; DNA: TGTGCCAGCAGCGTAGCTAGCGGGAGGACGTATGAGCAGTTCTTC
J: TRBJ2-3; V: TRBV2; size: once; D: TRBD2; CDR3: CASSAGLAGGPGWRDTQYF; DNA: TGTGCCAGCAGCGCGGGACTAGCGGGGGGGCCCGGTTGGCGTGATACGCAGTATTTT
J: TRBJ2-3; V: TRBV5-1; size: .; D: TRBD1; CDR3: CASSPGQGADLDTQYF; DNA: TGCGCCAGCAGCCCTGGACAGGGGGCCGATCTAGATACGCAGTATTTT
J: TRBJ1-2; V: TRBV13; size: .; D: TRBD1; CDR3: CASSTAGTGATYNYGYTF; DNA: TGTGCCAGCAGCACCGCCGGGACAGGGGCGACCTACAACTATGGCTACACCTTC
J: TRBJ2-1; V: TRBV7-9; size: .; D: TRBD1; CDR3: CASSPLGTGGGNEQFF; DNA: TGTGCCAGCAGCCCTTTGGGGACAGGGGGGGGGAATGAGCAGTTCTTC